The T cell receptor beta chain under discussion was sequenced for a study of shared clonotypes between healthy human individuals. Turning to the study itself: The cohort had a couple of women and a few men, ages 18 to 49. Study-wide results and caveats: Clonotypes shared by all four sorted-subset donors had higher generation probabilities than non-shared clonotypes.

Recent acute infections and vaccinations were absent in the healthy HIV-negative adult donors. Per the germline V gene, CDR1 is MGHRA and CDR2 is YSYEKL. This CDR3 is 16 amino acids long. The trim removed 3 bases at V and 1 base at J, leaving 5 bases unmatched. The protocol was immunoSEQ multiplex PCR, while the TCRdb copy is restricted to in-frame clones and leaves out a portion. The sample shows approximately 2.5 million clones, approximately 90% of them seen only once. Turning to this clone: The antigen is undetermined.

This TCR came from a man aged 18 to 29 in good health. The sequenced sample was naive CD4+ T cells sorted from blood. This sample's subset: CD45RA+ positively selected. V gene TRBV4-1 combines with J gene TRBJ2-3; 9 bases are shared with TRBD2. Here the CDR3 reads CASSQPGTSRTDTQYF. The CDR3 region has the DNA TGCGCCAGCAGCCAGCCCGGGACTAGCCGCACAGATACGCAGTATTTT.